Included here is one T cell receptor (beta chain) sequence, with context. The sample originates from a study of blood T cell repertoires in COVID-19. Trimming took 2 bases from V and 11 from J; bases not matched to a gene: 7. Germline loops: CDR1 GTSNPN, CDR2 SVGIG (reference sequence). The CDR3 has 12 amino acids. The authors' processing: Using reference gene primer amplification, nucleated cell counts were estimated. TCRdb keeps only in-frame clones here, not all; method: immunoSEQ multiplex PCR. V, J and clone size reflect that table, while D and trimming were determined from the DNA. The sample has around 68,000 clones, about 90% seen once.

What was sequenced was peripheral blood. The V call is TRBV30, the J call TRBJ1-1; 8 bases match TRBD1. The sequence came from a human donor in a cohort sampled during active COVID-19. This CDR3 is CAWSYQGARAFF. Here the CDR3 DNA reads TGTGCCTGGAGTTATCAGGGGGCGCGGGCTTTCTTT.